The 5 T cell receptor beta chains below come from one sample, sequenced in a study of beta chain features in type 1 diabetes. The investigators reverse transcribed all of the isolated RNA, so they sequenced expressed TCRB transcripts. Assay: immunoSEQ multiplex PCR; the TCRdb copy retains only in-frame clones and omits some. The sample includes 95,000 to 150,000 clones, about a sixth of them seen just once. No antigen is known for these receptors. Study-wide findings and caveats: Shortening that was moderate but significant affected the TCRB CDR3s of Type 1 diabetes patients in all four CD4+ subsets.

Input material: central memory CD4+ T cells from blood. Receptors were obtained from a young man with type 1 diabetes.

V gene TRBV5-1 combines with J gene TRBJ2-1; D unresolved. CDR1 and CDR2 from the germline V gene are SGHRS and YFSETQ. V lost 2 bases to trimming and J lost 4 bases, with 7 bases between them. The CDR3 extends over 13 amino acids. The CDR3 nucleotides read TGCGCCAGCAGCTTTGGCCCGTACAATGAGCAGTTCTTC. It specifies CASSFGPYNEQFF.

The rearrangement links TRBV7-8 to TRBJ2-7, with D hard to call. The CDR3 length is 16 residues. Per germline, CDR1 SGHVS and CDR2 FQNEAQ. V was cut by 1 base and J by 0 bases, with 13 bases left in between. The CDR3 sequence: CASSLERLTSSYEQYF. The CDR3 DNA reads TGTGCCAGCAGCTTAGAGCGCCTAACCAGCTCCTACGAGCAGTACTTC.

This sequence joins TRBV29-1 and TRBJ1-1; no definite D call. Germline CDR1 reads SQVTM; CDR2 reads ANQGSEA. The CDR3 totals 12 residues. Trimming took 7 bases from V and 0 from J, leaving 9 bases between them. In DNA form, the CDR3 reads TGCAGCGCTGATAAACTGAACACTGAAGCTTTCTTT. It codes for CSADKLNTEAFF.

This clone has just a few counts. The rearrangement links TRBV5-6 to TRBJ2-4, with D perhaps matching TRBD2 (5 bases). The ends were cut back, 2 bases at V and 6 bases at J, with 12 bases in the middle. The CDR3 has 14 amino acids. CDR1 is SGHDT, CDR2 YYEEEE, per germline. Written as DNA, the CDR3 is TGTGCCAGCAGCTTAAGCGGCCCTCCAAACATTCAGTACTTC. Its protein is CASSLSGPPNIQYF.

The rearrangement joins TRBV28 to TRBJ1-3, with D hard to call. The germline V gene encodes CDR1 MDHEN and CDR2 SYDVKM. V was cut by 6 bases and J by 5 bases, with 8 bases left in between. CDR3 size: 12 residues. CDR3 amino acids: CASSRNRNTIYF. CDR3 coding DNA: TGTGCCAGCAGCCGAAACCGAAACACCATATATTTT.